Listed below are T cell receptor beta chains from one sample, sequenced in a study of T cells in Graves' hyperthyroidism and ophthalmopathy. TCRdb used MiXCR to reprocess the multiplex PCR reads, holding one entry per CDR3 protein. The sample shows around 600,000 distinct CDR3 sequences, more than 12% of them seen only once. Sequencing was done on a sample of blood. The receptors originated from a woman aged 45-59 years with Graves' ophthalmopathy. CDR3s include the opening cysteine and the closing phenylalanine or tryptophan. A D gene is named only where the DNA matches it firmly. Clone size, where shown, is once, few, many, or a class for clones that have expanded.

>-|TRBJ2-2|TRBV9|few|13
CASSVGILGELFF
TGTGCCAGCAGCGTAGGTATCCTCGGGGAGCTGTTTTTT
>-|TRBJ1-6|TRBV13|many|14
CASSAWTGNSPLHF
TGTGCCAGCAGCGCTTGGACGGGTAATTCACCCCTCCACTTT
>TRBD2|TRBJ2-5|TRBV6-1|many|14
CASRGGDYQETQYF
TGTGCCAGCAGGGGGGGGGACTACCAAGAGACCCAGTACTTC
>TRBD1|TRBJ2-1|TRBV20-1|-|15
CSATGGGIQYNEQFF
TGCAGTGCTACAGGGGGCGGAATCCAGTACAATGAGCAGTTCTTC
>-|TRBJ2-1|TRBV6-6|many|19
CASSYEGGGALRAYNEQFF
TGTGCCAGCAGTTACGAGGGGGGAGGAGCGCTTAGGGCCTACAATGAGCAGTTCTTC
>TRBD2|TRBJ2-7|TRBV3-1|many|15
CASSRKTSGSSEQYF
TGTGCCAGCAGCCGCAAGACTAGCGGGAGCTCCGAGCAGTACTTC
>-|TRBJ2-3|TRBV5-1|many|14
CASTDGGSTDTQYF
TGCGCCAGCACAGACGGGGGATCCACAGATACGCAGTATTTT
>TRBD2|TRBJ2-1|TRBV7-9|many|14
CASSTSGSFNEQFF
TGTGCCAGCTCTACTAGCGGGAGTTTCAATGAGCAGTTCTTC
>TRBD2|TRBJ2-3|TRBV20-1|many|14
CSAPGTSNTDTQYF
TGCAGTGCTCCCGGGACTAGCAACACAGATACGCAGTATTTT
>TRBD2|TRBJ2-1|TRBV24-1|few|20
CATGDLGAASGGSSYNEQFF
TGTGCCACCGGTGATTTGGGGGCAGCTAGCGGGGGAAGCTCCTACAATGAGCAGTTCTTC
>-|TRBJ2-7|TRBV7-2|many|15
CASSLVFSSSYEQYF
TGTGCCAGCAGCTTAGTTTTCTCCAGCTCCTACGAGCAGTACTTC